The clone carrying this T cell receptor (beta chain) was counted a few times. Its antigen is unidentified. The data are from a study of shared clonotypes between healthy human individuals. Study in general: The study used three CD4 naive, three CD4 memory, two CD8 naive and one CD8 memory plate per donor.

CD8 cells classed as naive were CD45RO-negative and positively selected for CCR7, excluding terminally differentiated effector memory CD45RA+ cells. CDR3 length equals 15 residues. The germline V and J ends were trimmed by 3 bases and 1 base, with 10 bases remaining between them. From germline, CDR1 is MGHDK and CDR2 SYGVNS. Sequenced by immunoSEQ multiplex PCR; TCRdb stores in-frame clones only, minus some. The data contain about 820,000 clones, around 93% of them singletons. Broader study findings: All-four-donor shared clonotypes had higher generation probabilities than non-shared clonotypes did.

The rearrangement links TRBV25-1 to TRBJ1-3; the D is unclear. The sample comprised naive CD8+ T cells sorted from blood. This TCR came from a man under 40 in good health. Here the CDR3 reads CASSDWRLSGNTIYF. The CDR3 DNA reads TGTGCCAGCAGTGATTGGAGGCTATCTGGAAACACCATATATTTT.